The rows below give T cell receptor beta chains drawn from one sample of a study of cytomegalovirus exposure and HLA in healthy donors. Some clones are missing from TCRdb's copy, which holds only in-frame ones; the method was immunoSEQ multiplex PCR. The sample holds around 120,000 clones, 65% to 80% seen once. Sequencing used PBMCs. These receptors all come from a woman aged 40 to 50 in good health and CMV-seropositive. CDR3s include the opening cysteine and the closing phenylalanine or tryptophan. A D gene is named only where the DNA matches it firmly. Some rows have no size entry. The others give once, few or many, or a class for an expanded clone.

d_call j_call v_call clone_size cdr3_nt cdr3_aa
- TRBJ1-5 TRBV6-1 few TGTGCCAGCAGTGTTGACGGGAATCAGCCCCAGCATTTT CASSVDGNQPQHF
TRBD1 TRBJ1-4 TRBV30 - TGTGCCTGGGCCGGGACAGGGTATGAAAAACTGTTTTTT CAWAGTGYEKLFF
- TRBJ1-1 TRBV5-1 few TGCGCCAGCAGCCCGAGGGAGGGACAGAACACTGAAGCTTTCTTT CASSPREGQNTEAFF
- TRBJ2-1 TRBV5-1 - TGCGCCAGCAGCCCAGGACAGACTTGGTCCTACAATGAGCAGTTCTTC CASSPGQTWSYNEQFF
- TRBJ1-1 TRBV9 once TGTGCCAGCAGCGTCACGGGGGAAGACACTGAAGCTTTCTTT CASSVTGEDTEAFF
TRBD2 TRBJ2-5 TRBV7-2 - TGTGCCAGCAGCTTCGCCTCGGGGGGAGAGACCCAGTACTTC CASSFASGGETQYF
- TRBJ2-2 TRBV6-5 - TGTGCCAGCAGTTACCAGGGGTACCCGAACACCGGGGAGCTGTTTTTT CASSYQGYPNTGELFF
- TRBJ1-2 TRBV30 - TGTGCCTTCACCCAGGGTACCTATGGCTACACCTTC CAFTQGTYGYTF
TRBD1 TRBJ1-1 TRBV4-3 few TGCGCCAGCAGCCGGATGACAGGGGAGAACACTGAAGCTTTCTTT CASSRMTGENTEAFF
- TRBJ2-7 TRBV19 - TGTGCCAGTAGTATAGTCCGCGAATTC CASSIVREF
TRBD1 TRBJ2-6 TRBV2 - TGTGCCAGCAGTTATCCGGGACAGGTATTCTCTGGGGCCAACGTCCTGACTTTC CASSYPGQVFSGANVLTF
- TRBJ2-1 TRBV9 - TGTGCCAGCAGCCCCGGACAACCCAATGAGCAGTTCTTC CASSPGQPNEQFF
TRBD1 TRBJ1-5 TRBV2 - TGTGCCAGCGCTCCCCAGACAGGGGGTAGCAATCAGCCCCAGCATTTT CASAPQTGGSNQPQHF
TRBD1 TRBJ2-1 TRBV4-3 - TGCGCCAGCAGCCGGGGACAGGGGAACAATGAGCAGTTCTTC CASSRGQGNNEQFF
TRBD1 TRBJ1-2 TRBV29-1 - TGCAGCGTTGTTGGGACAGGGAACTATGGCTACACCTTC CSVVGTGNYGYTF
- TRBJ1-6 TRBV11-2 - TGTGCCAGCAGCCCAGGGAAGGATTCACCCCTCCACTTT CASSPGKDSPLHF
TRBD2 TRBJ2-7 TRBV13 - TGTGCCAGCAGCTCTAGCGGGTGGAGCGAGCAGTACTTC CASSSSGWSEQYF
- TRBJ1-5 TRBV6-1 - TGTGCCAGCAGCGCCGTGGCAGGGTGGGATCAGCCCCAGCATTTT CASSAVAGWDQPQHF
TRBD1 TRBJ1-2 TRBV6-1 - TGTGCCAGCAGCCTTGGGACAGGAGCTAACTATGGCTACACCTTC CASSLGTGANYGYTF
TRBD1 TRBJ1-1 TRBV19 - TGTGCCAGTAGTATCCGGGACAGGGACACTGAAGCTTTCTTT CASSIRDRDTEAFF
TRBD1 TRBJ1-4 TRBV29-1 once TGCAGCGTTGACCCAGGGACAGGCAATGAAAAACTGTTTTTT CSVDPGTGNEKLFF
TRBD1 TRBJ2-7 TRBV6-5 - TGTGCCAGCAGTTCAACAGGGGGAAACGACTACGAGCAGTACTTC CASSSTGGNDYEQYF
TRBD2 TRBJ2-2 TRBV5-1 - TGCGCCAGCAGCTTATCTACTAGCGGTGGCGGGGAGCTGTTTTTT CASSLSTSGGGELFF
TRBD1 TRBJ1-5 TRBV19 - TGTGCCAGTAGAGTGGACAGGGAGGCGAATCAGCCCCAGCATTTT CASRVDREANQPQHF
- TRBJ2-1 TRBV6-6 few TGTGCCAGCAGTTTAGGGGCCTACAATGAGCAGTTCTTC CASSLGAYNEQFF
TRBD1 TRBJ2-5 TRBV2 - TGTGCCAGCAGTTACAGGGGGCCCGGGCCCCAGTACTTC CASSYRGPGPQYF
TRBD1 TRBJ1-1 TRBV18 - TGTGCCAGCTCACCACCGGGACAGGGGTTGAACACTGAAGCTTTCTTT CASSPPGQGLNTEAFF
TRBD2 TRBJ2-5 TRBV29-1 - TGCAGCGTCTCTGGGACTAGTGGCTCAGAGCAGTACTTC CSVSGTSGSEQYF
- TRBJ2-5 TRBV7-3 - TGTGCCAGCAGCTTAGGGGCAGACTCGGGCCAGTACTTC CASSLGADSGQYF
TRBD2 TRBJ2-1 TRBV2 few TGTGCCAGCAGTTTAAGCGGGGGTCCCTACAATGAGCAGTTCTTC CASSLSGGPYNEQFF
TRBD1 TRBJ2-7 TRBV6-1 once TGTGCCAGCAGTGAAGGTTGGACAGGGGGTTACTTC CASSEGWTGGYF
- TRBJ1-1 TRBV5-4 - TGTGCCAGCAGAGTGGTTGGAGACAACACTGAAGCTTTCTTT CASRVVGDNTEAFF
TRBD1 TRBJ2-7 TRBV2 - TGTGCCAGCACGGGACAGGGGCGCGGCGAGCAGTACTTC CASTGQGRGEQYF
- TRBJ1-3 TRBV5-1 once TGCGCCAGCAGCAACCGGACAGCTGGAAACACCATATATTTT CASSNRTAGNTIYF
- TRBJ2-5 TRBV5-5 - TGTGCCAGCAGCTTGGATCCGTTTGAGACCCAGTACTTC CASSLDPFETQYF
TRBD1 TRBJ1-6 TRBV6-4 - TGTGCCAGCAGTGGACAGGGTCGGGGGAATTCACCCCTCCACTTT CASSGQGRGNSPLHF
- TRBJ1-4 TRBV4-1 few TGCGCCAGCGCGCGTACAACTAATGAAAAACTGTTTTTT CASARTTNEKLFF
TRBD1 TRBJ2-4 TRBV18 - TGTGCCAGCTCTCCCCGGGACAGCCAGTACATTCAGTACTTC CASSPRDSQYIQYF
- TRBJ1-2 TRBV5-6 once TGTGCCAGCAGCTTCGCCCAGGGTGCTAACTATGGCTACACCTTC CASSFAQGANYGYTF
TRBD1 TRBJ1-1 TRBV18 - TGTGCCAGCTCACTCCGACAGGGGAGTGGTAACACTGAAGCTTTCTTT CASSLRQGSGNTEAFF
- TRBJ1-3 TRBV11-2 once TGTGCCAGCAGCTTAGCGAGCTCTGGAAACACCATATATTTT CASSLASSGNTIYF
TRBD2 TRBJ2-1 TRBV5-8 once TGTGCCAGTAAGACTAGCGGGACTACCTACAATGAGCAGTTCTTC CASKTSGTTYNEQFF
- TRBJ2-5 TRBV19 - TGTGCCAGTAGTATAGTGACAGGTCAAGAGACCCAGTACTTC CASSIVTGQETQYF
TRBD2 TRBJ2-7 TRBV5-6 few TGTGCCAGCAGCTCGGCCGGGGGGTACGAGCAGTACTTC CASSSAGGYEQYF
TRBD1 TRBJ2-4 TRBV7-2 - TGTGCCAGCAGCTTAAGGGCAGAACAGGGGGCCAAAAACATTCAGTACTTC CASSLRAEQGAKNIQYF
- TRBJ1-4 TRBV7-9 - TGTGCCAGCAGCCAAACCAGGGTTACTAATGAAAAACTGTTTTTT CASSQTRVTNEKLFF
- TRBJ2-1 TRBV21-1 - TGTGCCAGCAGCAAAGAGTTGGGGACTAGCGGGAGGGAAGACTACAATGAGCAGTTCTTC CASSKELGTSGREDYNEQFF
- TRBJ2-7 TRBV5-1 few TGCGCCAGCAGGACCGGGACTCAATCCTACGAGCAGTACTTC CASRTGTQSYEQYF
TRBD1 TRBJ2-2 TRBV5-1 - TGCGCCAGCACCTCGGGACAGGGGTGGACCGGGGAGCTGTTTTTT CASTSGQGWTGELFF
TRBD1 TRBJ2-2 TRBV13 - TGTGCCAGCAGCGTCGTCACCGGGACCAGGGGGACCGGGGAGCTGTTTTTT CASSVVTGTRGTGELFF
TRBD1 TRBJ2-2 TRBV29-1 - TGCAGCGTCCAAACAGGGGGGAACACCGGGGAGCTGTTTTTT CSVQTGGNTGELFF
TRBD2 TRBJ2-3 TRBV29-1 - TGCAGCGTTCTAGCGGAGGGCCTCCCCACAGATACGCAGTATTTT CSVLAEGLPTDTQYF
- TRBJ1-4 TRBV25-1 - TGTGCCAGCAGTGGGCGAGGGGAAAAACTGTTTTTT CASSGRGEKLFF